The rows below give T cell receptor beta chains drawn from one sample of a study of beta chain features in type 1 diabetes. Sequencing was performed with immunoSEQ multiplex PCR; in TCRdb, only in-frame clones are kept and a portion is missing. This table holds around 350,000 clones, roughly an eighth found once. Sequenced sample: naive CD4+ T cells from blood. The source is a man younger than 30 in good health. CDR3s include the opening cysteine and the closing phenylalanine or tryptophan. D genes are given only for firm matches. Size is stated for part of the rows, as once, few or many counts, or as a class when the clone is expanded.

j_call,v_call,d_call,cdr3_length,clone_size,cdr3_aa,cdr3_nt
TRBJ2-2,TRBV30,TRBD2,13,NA,CAWSVMAGGQLFF,TGTGCCTGGAGTGTTATGGCGGGGGGTCAGCTGTTTTTT
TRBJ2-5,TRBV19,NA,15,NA,CATSQQGYHQETQYF,TGTGCCACCTCGCAGCAGGGGTACCACCAAGAGACCCAGTACTTC
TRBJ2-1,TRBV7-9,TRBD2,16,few,CASSPPRASGSDEQFF,TGTGCCAGCAGCCCCCCGAGGGCTAGCGGGAGCGATGAGCAGTTCTTC
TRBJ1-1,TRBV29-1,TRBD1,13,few,CSVFNRGDTEAFF,TGCAGCGTCTTTAACAGGGGAGACACTGAAGCTTTCTTT
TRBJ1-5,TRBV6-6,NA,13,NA,CASAGVEAQPQHF,TGTGCCAGCGCCGGGGTAGAAGCTCAGCCCCAGCATTTT
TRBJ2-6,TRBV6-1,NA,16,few,CASSESWGHGANVLTF,TGTGCCAGCAGTGAAAGTTGGGGGCATGGGGCCAACGTCCTGACTTTC
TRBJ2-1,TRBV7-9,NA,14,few,CASSLSRDNNEQFF,TGTGCCAGCAGCTTAAGCAGGGACAACAATGAGCAGTTCTTC
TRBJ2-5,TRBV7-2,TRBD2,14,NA,CASSLGLAGETQYF,TGTGCCAGCAGCCTCGGACTAGCGGGAGAGACCCAGTACTTC
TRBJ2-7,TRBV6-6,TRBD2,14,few,CASRISGRAYEQYF,TGTGCCAGCAGAATTAGCGGGAGGGCCTACGAGCAGTACTTC
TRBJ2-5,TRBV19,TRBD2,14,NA,CASSIGLAGDTQYF,TGTGCCAGTAGTATTGGGCTAGCGGGGGACACCCAGTACTTC
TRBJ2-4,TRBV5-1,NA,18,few,CASSLVLKGVEAKNIQYF,TGCGCCAGCAGCTTGGTACTTAAGGGGGTGGAAGCCAAAAACATTCAGTACTTC
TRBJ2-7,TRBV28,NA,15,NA,CASRPSGTPGYEQYF,TGTGCCAGCAGACCTTCCGGGACTCCAGGCTACGAGCAGTACTTC
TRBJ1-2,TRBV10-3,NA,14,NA,CAISNPGLGYGYTF,TGTGCCATCAGCAACCCGGGACTTGGCTATGGCTACACCTTC
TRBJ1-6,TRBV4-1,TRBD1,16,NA,CASSQTPTGENSPLHF,TGCGCCAGCAGCCAAACTCCGACAGGGGAGAATTCACCCCTCCACTTT
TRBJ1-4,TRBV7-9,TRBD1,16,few,CASSSDRTGLGEKLFF,TGTGCCAGCAGCTCCGACCGGACAGGATTGGGTGAAAAACTGTTTTTT
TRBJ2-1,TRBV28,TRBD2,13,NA,CASSPAGGLGQFF,TGTGCCAGCAGCCCTGCGGGGGGGTTAGGGCAGTTCTTC
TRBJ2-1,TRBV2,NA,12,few,CASAKGRIEQFF,TGTGCCAGCGCCAAGGGGCGAATCGAGCAGTTCTTC
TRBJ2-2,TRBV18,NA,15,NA,CASSAQGGNTGELFF,TGTGCCAGCTCAGCACAGGGAGGGAACACCGGGGAGCTGTTTTTT
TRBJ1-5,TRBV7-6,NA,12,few,CASSFFNQPQHF,TGTGCCAGCAGCTTCTTCAATCAGCCCCAGCATTTT
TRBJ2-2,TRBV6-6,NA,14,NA,CASITGRDTGELFF,TGTGCCAGCATAACAGGGAGGGACACCGGGGAGCTGTTTTTT